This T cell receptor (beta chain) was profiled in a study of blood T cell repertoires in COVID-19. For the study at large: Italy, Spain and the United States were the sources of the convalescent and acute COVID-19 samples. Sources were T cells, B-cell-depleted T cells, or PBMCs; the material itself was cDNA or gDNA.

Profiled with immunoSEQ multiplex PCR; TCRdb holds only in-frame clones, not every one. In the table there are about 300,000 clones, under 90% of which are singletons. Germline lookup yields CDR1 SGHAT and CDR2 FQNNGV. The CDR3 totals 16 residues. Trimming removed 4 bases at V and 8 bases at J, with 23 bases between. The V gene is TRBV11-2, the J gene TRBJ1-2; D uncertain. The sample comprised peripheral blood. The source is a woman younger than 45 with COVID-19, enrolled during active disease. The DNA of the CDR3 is TGTGCCAGCAGCTCCTACCGCGGGGTCCTTTCTGGCGGCTACACCTTC. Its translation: CASSSYRGVLSGGYTF.